This T cell receptor beta chain was recorded in a study of T cell clones after liver transplantation. At the level of the study: Subjects received no induction therapy and standard immunosuppression until randomization at 12-24 months post-transplant.

This table comes from immunoSEQ multiplex PCR, and its TCRdb copy is limited to in-frame clones, with some not included. The table lists 20,000 to 25,000 clones, 78% of them singletons, with 35% in the top ten. V gave up 4 bases and J gave up 4 bases, with 11 bases separating them. Germline V CDR1 and CDR2: LNHDA, SQIVND (reference sequence). This CDR3 contains 13 residues. The sample here was CD8+ T cells from blood, taken around 54 months after liver transplant. The chain links TRBV19 to TRBJ2-7; TRBD2 might be the D (6 bases). The clonotype comes from a human patient who received a liver transplant. These T cells may partly come from the graft donor. Written as DNA, the CDR3 is TGTGCCAGTAGTAGTTTTGCGGGGTACGAGCAGTACTTC. It is translated as CASSSFAGYEQYF.